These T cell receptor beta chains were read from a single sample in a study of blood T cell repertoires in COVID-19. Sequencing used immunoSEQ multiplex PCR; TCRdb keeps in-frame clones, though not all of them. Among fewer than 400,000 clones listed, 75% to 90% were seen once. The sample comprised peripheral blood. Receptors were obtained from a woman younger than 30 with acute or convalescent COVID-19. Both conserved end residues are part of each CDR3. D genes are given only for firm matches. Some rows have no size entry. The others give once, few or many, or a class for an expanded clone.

CDR3 DNA: TGTGCCAGCAGCTTGGCCACGGGACAGCGGGCGGGAACTGAAGCTTTCTTT
CDR3 protein: CASSLATGQRAGTEAFF
J gene: TRBJ1-1
D gene: TRBD1
V gene: TRBV5-4
clone size: .

CDR3 DNA: TGTGCCAGTAGATGGGGACAGGGGAACACTGAAGCTTTCTTT
CDR3 protein: CASRWGQGNTEAFF
J gene: TRBJ1-1
D gene: TRBD1
V gene: TRBV19
clone size: .

CDR3 DNA: TGTGCCAGCAGCTTGGGACAGAACTATGGCTACACCTTC
CDR3 protein: CASSLGQNYGYTF
J gene: TRBJ1-2
D gene: TRBD1
V gene: TRBV2
clone size: .

CDR3 DNA: TGCGCCAGCAGCTTAAGGGGTAACACCGGGGAGCTGTTTTTT
CDR3 protein: CASSLRGNTGELFF
J gene: TRBJ2-2
D gene: .
V gene: TRBV5-1
clone size: .

CDR3 DNA: TGCAGCGTCTCCGGGACAGCTAATGAGCAGTTCTTC
CDR3 protein: CSVSGTANEQFF
J gene: TRBJ2-1
D gene: TRBD1
V gene: TRBV29-1
clone size: few

CDR3 DNA: TGCGCCAGCAAGGGTCGTGAGGGTGAGGGAATGGTGGTGGACGGAAACACCATATATTTT
CDR3 protein: CASKGREGEGMVVDGNTIYF
J gene: TRBJ1-3
D gene: .
V gene: TRBV23-1
clone size: once

CDR3 DNA: TGTGCCAGCAGCCTGCCGGGACAGGGGCTCAATGAGCAGTTCTTC
CDR3 protein: CASSLPGQGLNEQFF
J gene: TRBJ2-1
D gene: TRBD1
V gene: TRBV5-4
clone size: .

CDR3 DNA: TGTGCCAGCAGTGGACTAGCGGGACAATACAATGAGCAGTTCTTC
CDR3 protein: CASSGLAGQYNEQFF
J gene: TRBJ2-1
D gene: TRBD2
V gene: TRBV2
clone size: .

CDR3 DNA: TGTGCCAGCAGTAGGGACACAGGGGGCAGTCGGTCCGGGGAGCTGTTTTTT
CDR3 protein: CASSRDTGGSRSGELFF
J gene: TRBJ2-2
D gene: TRBD1
V gene: TRBV28
clone size: .

CDR3 DNA: TGCGCCAGCAGCCATCCGTCGGCAACTAATGAAAAACTGTTTTTT
CDR3 protein: CASSHPSATNEKLFF
J gene: TRBJ1-4
D gene: .
V gene: TRBV4-1
clone size: .

CDR3 DNA: TGTGCCAGCAGCGTAGGAATAGGGGGCTACTATGGCTACACCTTC
CDR3 protein: CASSVGIGGYYGYTF
J gene: TRBJ1-2
D gene: TRBD1
V gene: TRBV9
clone size: .

CDR3 DNA: TGTGCCAGCAGTTTGGGGAGTGGCTACACCTTC
CDR3 protein: CASSLGSGYTF
J gene: TRBJ1-2
D gene: .
V gene: TRBV12-3/TRBV12-4
clone size: .

CDR3 DNA: TGTGCCAGCTCTGACAGGAGGAGTAGGAAAGCAACTAATGAAAAACTGTTTTTT
CDR3 protein: CASSDRRSRKATNEKLFF
J gene: TRBJ1-4
D gene: .
V gene: TRBV28
clone size: .

CDR3 DNA: TGTGCCAGCAGTTTGTCCCTCCCCTCCTACGAGCAGTACTTC
CDR3 protein: CASSLSLPSYEQYF
J gene: TRBJ2-7
D gene: .
V gene: TRBV27
clone size: .

CDR3 DNA: TGTGCCAGCAGCGTAGGAAGGGGGAACACTGAAGCTTTCTTT
CDR3 protein: CASSVGRGNTEAFF
J gene: TRBJ1-1
D gene: .
V gene: TRBV9
clone size: .

CDR3 DNA: TGTGCCAGCAGCTTACGTAGCGGGGGGATCGGCACAGATACGCAGTATTTT
CDR3 protein: CASSLRSGGIGTDTQYF
J gene: TRBJ2-3
D gene: TRBD2
V gene: TRBV7-3
clone size: .

CDR3 DNA: TGTGCCAGCAATACCGGGAATTATAATTCACCCCTCCACTTT
CDR3 protein: CASNTGNYNSPLHF
J gene: TRBJ1-6
D gene: .
V gene: TRBV13
clone size: .

CDR3 DNA: TGTGCCAGCAGTCCACAGGGAGAGGCGATCGAGCAGTACTTC
CDR3 protein: CASSPQGEAIEQYF
J gene: TRBJ2-7
D gene: .
V gene: TRBV6-5
clone size: .

CDR3 DNA: TGTGCCAGCAGTGGGGCAGGGGGCCGAAGCGAGCAGTACTTC
CDR3 protein: CASSGAGGRSEQYF
J gene: TRBJ2-7
D gene: TRBD1
V gene: TRBV25-1
clone size: .

CDR3 DNA: TGTGCCAGCAGCCAAGGAGCGAACTATGGCTACACCTTC
CDR3 protein: CASSQGANYGYTF
J gene: TRBJ1-2
D gene: .
V gene: TRBV14
clone size: once

CDR3 DNA: TGTGCCAGCAGTCCTCTGGACTCCTTCTCTGGAAACACCATATATTTT
CDR3 protein: CASSPLDSFSGNTIYF
J gene: TRBJ1-3
D gene: .
V gene: TRBV28
clone size: .

CDR3 DNA: TGTGCCAGCAGTTTTGTGGTAGCGGGAGTAAACGGGGAGCTGTTTTTT
CDR3 protein: CASSFVVAGVNGELFF
J gene: TRBJ2-2
D gene: TRBD2
V gene: TRBV27
clone size: .

CDR3 DNA: TGCGCCAGCAGCTCCCGGGTTTCCTACGAGCAGTACTTC
CDR3 protein: CASSSRVSYEQYF
J gene: TRBJ2-7
D gene: .
V gene: TRBV5-1
clone size: .

CDR3 DNA: TGTGCCAGCAGCGAGGGGGTGCGAGGCTACACCTTC
CDR3 protein: CASSEGVRGYTF
J gene: TRBJ1-2
D gene: .
V gene: TRBV4-2
clone size: few

CDR3 DNA: TGTGCCAGCAGTTTAAGCCGGTCCGGCTACACCTTC
CDR3 protein: CASSLSRSGYTF
J gene: TRBJ1-2
D gene: .
V gene: TRBV12-3/TRBV12-4
clone size: .

CDR3 DNA: TGTGCCAGCAGAGAATCGAGGGACAGGGGTGTCGATGGCTACACCTTC
CDR3 protein: CASRESRDRGVDGYTF
J gene: TRBJ1-2
D gene: TRBD1
V gene: TRBV7-9
clone size: .

CDR3 DNA: TGCGCCAGCAGCTTAGGGACAGCGTCCTCCTACGAGCAGTACTTC
CDR3 protein: CASSLGTASSYEQYF
J gene: TRBJ2-7
D gene: TRBD1
V gene: TRBV5-1
clone size: .

CDR3 DNA: TGCAGTGCACTAGTGACATATGGCTACACCTTC
CDR3 protein: CSALVTYGYTF
J gene: TRBJ1-2
D gene: .
V gene: TRBV20-1
clone size: few

CDR3 DNA: TGTGCCTGGAGTGTCGACTGGGAGACCCAGTACTTC
CDR3 protein: CAWSVDWETQYF
J gene: TRBJ2-5
D gene: .
V gene: TRBV30
clone size: .